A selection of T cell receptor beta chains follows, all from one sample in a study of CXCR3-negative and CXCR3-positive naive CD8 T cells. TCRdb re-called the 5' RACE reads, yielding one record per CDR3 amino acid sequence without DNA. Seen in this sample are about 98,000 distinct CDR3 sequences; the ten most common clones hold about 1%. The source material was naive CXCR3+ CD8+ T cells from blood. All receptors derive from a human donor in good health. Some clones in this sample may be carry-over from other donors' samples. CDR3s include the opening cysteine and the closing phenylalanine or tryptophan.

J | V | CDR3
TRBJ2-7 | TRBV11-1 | CASSSLVDGYEQYF
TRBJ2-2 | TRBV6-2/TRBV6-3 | CASSYGLLTGELFF
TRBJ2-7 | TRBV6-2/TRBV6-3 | CASSLRGDEGQYF
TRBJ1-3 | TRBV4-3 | CASSQTTGAGNTIYF
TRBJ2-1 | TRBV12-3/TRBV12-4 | CASSSGAPYNEQFF
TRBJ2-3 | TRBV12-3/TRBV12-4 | CASSQTTGTGIHDTQYF
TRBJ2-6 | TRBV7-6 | CASSTHRVGANVLTF
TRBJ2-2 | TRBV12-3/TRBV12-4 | CASSPGQGERAGELFF
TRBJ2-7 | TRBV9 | CASSPTSGGFYEQYF
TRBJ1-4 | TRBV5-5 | CASSDDRNEKLFF
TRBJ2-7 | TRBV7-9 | CASTIQGASYEQYF
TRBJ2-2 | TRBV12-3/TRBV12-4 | CAIKGEENRVRTGELFF
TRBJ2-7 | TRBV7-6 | CASSPHSGAGPYEQYF
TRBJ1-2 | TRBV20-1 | CSAKGPETYGYTF
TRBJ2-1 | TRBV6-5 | CASSTTPSDRYNEQFF
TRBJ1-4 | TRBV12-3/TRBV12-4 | CASSSTRTATNEKLFF
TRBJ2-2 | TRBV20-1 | CSAHKVDTGELFF
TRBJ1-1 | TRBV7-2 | CASSLALDVGTEAFF
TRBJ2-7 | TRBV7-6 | CASSSGTGTSYEQYF
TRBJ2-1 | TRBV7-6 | CASSLSIGGLAEYNEQFF
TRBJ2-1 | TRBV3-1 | CASSPDDRGFYNEQFF
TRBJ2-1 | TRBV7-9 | CASSLTAGGPYNEQFF
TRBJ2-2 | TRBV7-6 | CASSLVRQGVYTGELFF
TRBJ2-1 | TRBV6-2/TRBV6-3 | CASSYEGLPNNEQFF
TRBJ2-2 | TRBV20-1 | CSARYPMQVDTGELFF
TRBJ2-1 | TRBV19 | CASSTVSEQFF
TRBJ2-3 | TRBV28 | CASSSLQYRESTDTQYF
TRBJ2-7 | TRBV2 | CATQGSGPSYEQYF
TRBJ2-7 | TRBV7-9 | CASSQSFVGGAYEQYF
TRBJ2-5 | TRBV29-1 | CAAGGFETQYF
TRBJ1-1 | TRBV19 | CASMGQGEAEAFF
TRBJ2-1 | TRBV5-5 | CASSSRDRYNEQFF
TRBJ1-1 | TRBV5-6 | CASSRGQGVFF
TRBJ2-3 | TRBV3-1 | CASSQGWGDTDTQYF
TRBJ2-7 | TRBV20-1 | CSARDRGVGPLYEQYF
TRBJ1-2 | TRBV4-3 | CASSQGTGAGYTF
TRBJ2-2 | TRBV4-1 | CASSQVGQGFTGELFF
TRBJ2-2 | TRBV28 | CAIRGAGGTGELFF
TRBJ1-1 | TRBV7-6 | CASSLGSGNTEAFF
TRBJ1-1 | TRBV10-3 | CAIGGGTEAFF
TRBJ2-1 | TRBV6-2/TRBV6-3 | CASRVPFSGGYNEQFF
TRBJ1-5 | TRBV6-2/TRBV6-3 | CASTRGGGDPNQPQHF
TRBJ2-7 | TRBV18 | CASSPGTSPEEQYF
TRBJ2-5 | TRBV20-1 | CSAGGEGLAEYQETQYF
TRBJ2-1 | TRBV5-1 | CASSPSVAGYNEQFF
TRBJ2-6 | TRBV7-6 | CASSLAGAGANVLTF
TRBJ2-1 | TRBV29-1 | CSVAQGSYDNEQFF
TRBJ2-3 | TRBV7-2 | CASSLLAGRRTDTQYF
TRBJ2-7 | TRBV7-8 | CASSGTGTPFGSYEQYF
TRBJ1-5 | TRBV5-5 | CASIPGTGHNQPQHF